These 30 T cell receptor beta chains were all obtained from the same sample, sequenced in a study of CD8 T cells in ankylosing spondylitis. A single record per CDR3 protein comes from TCRdb applying MiXCR to the 5' RACE reads. The sample comprises 130,000 or so distinct CDR3 sequences, 6% to 8.5% of which are singletons, and approximately 12% rests with the top ten. Input material: blood, either unsorted or a sorted T cell fraction (not recorded which). Source of these receptors: a male donor with ankylosing spondylitis or in good health (not recorded which).

Ten or more counts support this clonotype. The V gene is TRBV7-2, the J gene TRBJ2-1, with TRBD2 matching over 10 bases. This CDR3 is built from 14 residues. J was trimmed by 4 bases and V by 5 bases; bases with no gene match: 2. Germline values: CDR1 SGHTA, CDR2 FQGNSA. This CDR3 is CASSQGLAYNEQFF. CDR3 DNA sequence: TGTGCCAGCAGCCAGGGACTAGCGTACAATGAGCAGTTCTTC.

At least ten counts were recorded for this clonotype. The chain employs TRBV12-3 or TRBV12-4 and TRBJ2-3; D may be TRBD2 (5 bases). This CDR3 has 14 residues. V was shortened by 6 bases and J by 2 bases, with 12 bases between the two germline ends. Here the CDR3 reads CASRSGTNTDTQYF. CDR3 sequence (DNA): TGTGCCAGCAGAAGCGGAACCAACACAGATACGCAGTATTTT.

This clonotype was detected ten times or more. The chain uses TRBV20-1 and TRBJ1-5; D might be TRBD1 (6 bases). The V end was cut by 5 bases, the J end by 5 bases, with 19 bases between. This CDR3 spans 15 amino acids. CDR1 DFQATT and CDR2 SNEGSKA come from the germline V gene (reference sequence). DNA of the CDR3: TGCAGTGCTCCCCCCGCCGGACAGAAAGATCAGCCCCAGCATTTT. Protein sequence: CSAPPAGQKDQPQHF.

The chain joins TRBV5-1 to TRBJ1-2; no reliable D call. CDR3 length: 13 amino acids. Trimming removed 0 bases from V and 6 bases from J, with 9 bases in between. From germline, CDR1 is SGHRS and CDR2 YFSETQ. The CDR3 DNA reads as TGCGCCAGCAGCTTGGGGCAGTCTGATGGCTACACCTTC. This translates into CASSLGQSDGYTF.

This clonotype was counted between two and nine times. The rearrangement joins TRBV10-3 to TRBJ2-5; 9 bases map to TRBD1. Germline lookup yields CDR1 ENHRY and CDR2 SYGVKD. Trimming took 10 bases from V and 5 from J; bases not matched to a gene: 5. There are 12 residues in the CDR3. The DNA for the CDR3 is TGTGCCACGGACAGGGGTGAGGAGACCCAGTACTTC. Protein product: CATDRGEETQYF.

This clonotype has a count of ten or more. This chain connects TRBV6-2 or TRBV6-3 to TRBJ1-2; maybe TRBD1 (5 bases). The CDR3 extends over 13 amino acids. The V end was cut by 11 bases, the J end by 8 bases, with 21 bases between. From germline, CDR1 is MNHEY and CDR2 SVGEGT. The CDR3 region is CAAETGTEVGYTF. In DNA, the CDR3 is TGTGCCGCCGAAACCGGGACGGAAGTCGGCTACACCTTC.

The sample holds many counts of this clonotype. The rearrangement uses TRBV7-8 and TRBJ2-7; 11 nucleotides line up with TRBD2. J lost 4 bases, V lost 2 bases, and 7 bases had no gene match. Germline V gene sequence: CDR1 SGHVS, CDR2 FQNEAQ. The CDR3 extends over 16 amino acids. This CDR3 reads CASSLSTRTSGYEQYF. CDR3 DNA sequence: TGTGCCAGCAGCTTAAGCACTCGGACTAGCGGGTACGAGCAGTACTTC.

This clonotype was detected many times. The chain employs TRBV10-3 and TRBJ2-7; 7 nucleotides line up with TRBD1. Trimming at V came to 4 bases and at J to 4 bases, leaving 4 bases not matched to a gene. Germline V gene sequence: CDR1 ENHRY, CDR2 SYGVKD. The length of the CDR3 is 13 residues. CDR3 coding DNA: TGTGCCATCAGTGCATCAGGGGGTTACGAGCAGTACTTC. This translates into CAISASGGYEQYF.

This clonotype occurred many times. This chain links TRBV5-1 with TRBJ2-1; no reliable D call. Germline V gene sequence: CDR1 SGHRS, CDR2 YFSETQ. The CDR3 is made up of 16 amino acids. Trimming cost V 0 bases and J 0 bases, with 10 bases left between them. The DNA for the CDR3 is TGCGCCAGCAGCTTGGATGTGGGAAGCTCCTACAATGAGCAGTTCTTC. Translating it yields CASSLDVGSSYNEQFF. Full variable domain (outside the CDR3, taken from reference TRBV5-1 and TRBJ2-1): KAGVTQTPRYLIKTRGQQVTLSCSPISGHRSVSWYQQTPGQGLQFLFEYFSETQRNKGNFPGRFSGRQFSNSRSEMNVSTLELGDSALYLCASSLDVGSSYNEQFFGPGTRLTVL.

This clonotype was counted ten times or more. J is TRBJ2-3 and V is TRBV5-5; unclear D gene. V dropped 5 bases and J dropped 1 base, with 17 bases sitting between them. Germline CDR1 is SGHKS and CDR2 is YYEKEE (reference sequence). This CDR3 comprises 16 residues. The CDR3 loop reads CASRRSWTPGTDTQYF. CDR3 nucleotides: TGTGCCAGCAGAAGAAGCTGGACGCCCGGCACAGATACGCAGTATTTT.

This clonotype appeared many times. The chain carries TRBV30 and TRBJ2-1; D uncertain. This CDR3 is 15 amino acids long. Looked up from germline, CDR1 is GTSNPN and CDR2 is SVGIG (reference sequence). V lost 4 bases, J lost 0 bases, and 13 bases lay in between. The CDR3 DNA reads as TGTGCCTGGACGGTAGGAGAAAGCTCCTACAATGAGCAGTTCTTC. This translates into CAWTVGESSYNEQFF. The complete variable domain, with remaining parts taken from reference TRBV30 and TRBJ2-1, reads SQTIHQWPATLVQPVGSPLSLECTVEGTSNPNLYWYRQAAGRGLQLLFYSVGIGQISSEVPQNLSASRPQDRQFILSSKKLLLSDSGFYLCAWTVGESSYNEQFFGPGTRLTVL.

This clonotype was recorded at least ten times. The gene calls are TRBV28 and TRBJ2-7; TRBD1 or TRBD2 may be the D gene (6 bases each). From germline, CDR1 is MDHEN and CDR2 SYDVKM. V gave up 3 bases and J gave up 7 bases, with 19 bases separating them. CDR3 length: 15 amino acids. CDR3 residues: CASSFSTTQGGEQYF. CDR3 DNA sequence: TGTGCCAGCAGTTTTTCGACGACTCAAGGGGGGGAGCAGTACTTC.

The table lists this clonotype with many counts. J is TRBJ2-7 and V is TRBV29-1; a possible D gene is TRBD1 (6 bases). Germline V gene data show CDR1 as SQVTM and CDR2 as ANQGSEA. Trimming cost V 5 bases and J 6 bases, with 17 bases left between them. CDR3 length: 13 amino acids. This CDR3 reads CSVTKAGALEQYF. The CDR3 DNA reads as TGCAGCGTTACGAAAGCAGGGGCCCTCGAGCAGTACTTC.

This clonotype was counted at least ten times. The J gene is TRBJ2-2, the V gene TRBV7-2; D possibly corresponds to TRBD1 (6 bases). V lost 1 base to trimming and J lost 5 bases, with 14 bases between them. Germline values: CDR1 SGHTA, CDR2 FQGNSA. The CDR3 is 16 residues long. For the CDR3, the DNA is TGTGCCAGCAGCTTAGGAGGCAGGGGAAGGACCGGGGAGCTGTTTTTT. It codes for CASSLGGRGRTGELFF. The full variable domain, rest sourced from reference TRBV7-2 and TRBJ2-2, is GAGVSQSPSNKVTEKGKDVELRCDPISGHTALYWYRQSLGQGLEFLIYFQGNSAPDKSGLPSDRFSAERTGGSVSTLTIQRTQQEDSAVYLCASSLGGRGRTGELFFGEGSRLTVL.

This chain uses TRBV5-1 with TRBJ1-2; the D is unclear. V lost 0 bases to trimming and J lost 4 bases, with 7 bases between them. Germline V gives CDR1 SGHRS, CDR2 YFSETQ. This CDR3 contains 13 residues. The CDR3 nucleotides are TGCGCCAGCAGCTTGGCCAGCTCCTATGGCTACACCTTC. This encodes CASSLASSYGYTF. Together with reference TRBV5-1 and TRBJ1-2, the CDR3 gives the full variable domain: KAGVTQTPRYLIKTRGQQVTLSCSPISGHRSVSWYQQTPGQGLQFLFEYFSETQRNKGNFPGRFSGRQFSNSRSEMNVSTLELGDSALYLCASSLASSYGYTFGSGTRLTVV.

In this sample, this clonotype turned up many times. The chain couples TRBV18 to TRBJ2-1, with D possibly matching TRBD2 (6 bases). The ends were cut back, 4 bases at V and 1 base at J, with 11 bases in the middle. CDR1 and CDR2 from the germline V gene are KGHSH and LQKENI. This CDR3 comprises 15 residues. The CDR3 protein is CASSRREVSYNEQFF. The CDR3 DNA reads TGTGCCAGCTCACGGAGGGAGGTATCCTACAATGAGCAGTTCTTC.

This clonotype has a handful of counts. V gene TRBV5-1 combines with J gene TRBJ2-1; D is perhaps TRBD1 or TRBD2 (5 bases each). Germline-derived CDR1 and CDR2 are SGHRS and YFSETQ. This CDR3 contains 16 residues. The ends were cut back, 5 bases at V and 5 bases at J, with 20 bases in the middle. The CDR3 here is CASSGAGGLRDNEQFF. For the CDR3, the DNA is TGCGCCAGCAGTGGGGCAGGCGGGCTTAGGGACAATGAGCAGTTCTTC.

This clonotype has more than one count but fewer than ten. The chain links TRBV20-1 to TRBJ1-4; 8 bases align to TRBD1. J gave up 3 bases and V 5 bases, and 8 bases lay outside the gene matches. This CDR3 region has 15 residues. CDR1 and CDR2 from the germline V gene are DFQATT and SNEGSKA (reference sequence). CDR3 DNA: TGCAGTGCTCTCCGTCAGGGGGCAGCTAATGAAAAACTGTTTTTT. Its protein is CSALRQGAANEKLFF.

J is TRBJ2-7 and V is TRBV5-1, with D possibly TRBD1 on 6 matching bases. The germline gives CDR1 SGHRS, CDR2 YFSETQ. V dropped 2 bases and J dropped 0 bases, with 27 bases sitting between them. This CDR3 is 20 amino acids long. CDR3 sequence (DNA): TGCGCCAGCAGCTTCCCAACTGAACGGGACAACATTCGCAGCTCCTACGAGCAGTACTTC. Its translation: CASSFPTERDNIRSSYEQYF.

This clonotype was seen only a few times. This chain uses TRBV25-1 with TRBJ2-6, with D uncertain. The CDR3 extends over 13 amino acids. Between the trimmed V and J ends, which lost 10 bases and 2 bases, there was a span of 9 bases. Germline values: CDR1 MGHDK, CDR2 SYGVNS. CDR3 sequence (DNA): TGTGCCATCACAGAACCTGGGGCCAACGTCCTGACTTTC. It yields the protein CAITEPGANVLTF.

This clonotype was picked up many times. The V call is TRBV11-1, the J call TRBJ2-2; D remains ambiguous. Germline loops: CDR1 SGHAT, CDR2 FQDESV (reference sequence). Trimming removed 7 bases from V and 0 bases from J, with 21 bases in between. The CDR3 covers 18 residues. The CDR3 DNA sequence: TGTGCCAGCACCCGAAGGCCCGACCACCTTCCGAACACCGGGGAGCTGTTTTTT. Translated: CASTRRPDHLPNTGELFF.

The table lists this clonotype with many counts. This chain joins TRBV12-3 or TRBV12-4 and TRBJ1-5; tentatively, D is TRBD1 (5 bases). The CDR3 sequence is 17 residues long. Between the trimmed V and J ends, which lost 2 bases and 4 bases, there was a span of 18 bases. CDR3 DNA sequence: TGTGCCAGCAGTTTAACTTGGTCCGGGACTCAAAATCAGCCCCAGCATTTT. It is translated as CASSLTWSGTQNQPQHF.

The chain uses TRBV10-3 and TRBJ2-3, with 9 bases that match TRBD1. The germline V gene encodes CDR1 ENHRY and CDR2 SYGVKD. This CDR3 contains 14 residues. Trimming removed 10 bases from V and 1 base from J; junction bases left unmatched: 6. The CDR3 reads CATSGTGRTDTQYF. CDR3 in DNA: TGTGCCACCTCCGGGACAGGGCGCACAGATACGCAGTATTTT.

This clonotype occurred many times. The chain employs TRBV20-1 and TRBJ2-3, with 7 bases lining up with TRBD2. The CDR3 contains 16 residues. V shed 4 bases, J shed 4 bases, and the junction held 14 bases outside the gene matches. Germline values: CDR1 DFQATT, CDR2 SNEGSKA (reference sequence). CDR3 in amino acids: CSATSYAGDRADTQYF. The CDR3 DNA reads TGCAGTGCTACTAGCTATGCGGGGGATCGGGCAGATACGCAGTATTTT.

This clonotype was counted at least ten times. The rearrangement links TRBV5-1 to TRBJ2-1; D is tentatively TRBD1 or TRBD2 (6 bases each). The CDR3 loop spans 15 amino acids. Deletions cut 0 bases from V and 7 bases from J, with 14 bases between. Per germline, CDR1 SGHRS and CDR2 YFSETQ. The chain's CDR3 is CASSLASGEVNEQFF. The CDR3 DNA reads as TGCGCCAGCAGCTTGGCGTCAGGGGAGGTAAATGAGCAGTTCTTC.

The chain couples TRBV12-3 or TRBV12-4 to TRBJ2-7; 8 bases agree with TRBD2. The ends lost 7 bases at V and 1 base at J; junction bases unmatched: 3. The CDR3 totals 13 residues. CDR3 region: CASKPSGSYEQYF. The CDR3 DNA reads TGTGCCAGCAAGCCTAGCGGGTCCTACGAGCAGTACTTC.

This clonotype has more than one count but fewer than ten. A single base separates this from a much larger clone, so it may be a read error. The V gene is TRBV4-2, the J gene TRBJ2-3, with D unclear. CDR1 is LGHNA, CDR2 YNFKEQ, per germline. V was shortened by 0 bases and J by 2 bases, with 6 bases between the two germline ends. This CDR3 has 14 amino acids. CDR3: CASSQDLATDTQYF. The CDR3 region has the DNA TGTGCCAGCAGCCAAGATCTGGCCACAGATACGCAGTATTTT.

Many counts were recorded for this clonotype. V is TRBV20-1 and J is TRBJ2-7; 8 positions match TRBD2. CDR3 length equals 15 residues. V dropped 3 bases and J dropped 2; count of bases not matched to a gene: 9. The germline gives CDR1 DFQATT, CDR2 SNEGSKA (reference sequence). CDR3 in DNA: TGCAGTGCTAGTTTATTAGCGGGGCAAGCCTACGAGCAGTACTTC. Translation: CSASLLAGQAYEQYF.

This clonotype has a count of ten or more. The chain couples TRBV3-1 to TRBJ2-7; the match to TRBD2 covers 7 bases. Germline CDR1 reads LGHDT; CDR2 reads YNNKEL (reference sequence). Trimming cost V 1 base and J 3 bases; bases outside gene matches: 3. The CDR3 totals 14 residues. In DNA, the CDR3 is TGTGCCAGCAGCCAAGCAAGCGGGATCTACGAGCAGTACTTC. Translating gives CASSQASGIYEQYF.

This chain links TRBV7-2 with TRBJ2-7; TRBD1 aligns across 10 bases. Germline CDR1 and CDR2: SGHTA and FQGNSA. The junction had 7 bases not matched to a gene; V was cut back by 5 bases and J by 6 bases. The CDR3 totals 14 residues. The CDR3 DNA reads as TGTGCCAGCAGCCCCGGGACAGGGGTACTCGAGCAGTACTTC. Translating it yields CASSPGTGVLEQYF.